This T cell receptor beta chain was profiled in a study of regulatory T cells in long-lasting Graves disease. Study-wide results and limits: Persistent disease preferred TRBV28, TRBJ1-2 and TRBJ2-5; new disease, TRBV20-1 and TRBJ2-1.

V lost 2 bases and J lost 2; bases outside the gene matches: 9. CDR1 is LGHNA, CDR2 YNFKEQ, per germline. The CDR3 is made up of 18 amino acids. TCR beta libraries were built with iRepertoire HTBI primers and Arm-PCR of CDR3 regions. A single record per CDR3 protein comes from TCRdb applying MiXCR to the multiplex PCR reads. The sample records approximately 270,000 distinct CDR3 sequences, under 20% being singletons. Time point in this sample: newly diagnosed GD, antithyroid drugs for less than 3 months. Making the TCR library involved RNA that had been extracted from PBMCs. Patients were from an endocrinology department in Xi'an, China. This clonotype was counted between two and nine times. What it binds is unknown. This sample also belongs to another study, concerning T cells in Graves' hyperthyroidism and ophthalmopathy. Turning to that study: An initial round of RT-PCR targeting the TCR CDR3 relied on the HTBI primer set. Ophthalmopathy cases were set apart from stable hyperthyroidism by a 13 V-J model.

The receptor was derived from a woman aged 25 to 39 with Graves disease. The chain is built from TRBV4-2 and TRBJ2-3; TRBD2 agrees at 11 bases. The sequenced sample was peripheral blood mononuclear cells (PBMCs), obtained at new diagnosis, from a patient treated with antithyroid drugs. For the CDR3, the DNA is TGTGCCAGCAGCCAACTAGCGGGGGGCTACCAGTTCACAGATACGCAGTATTTT. Amino acid sequence: CASSQLAGGYQFTDTQYF.